This paragraph covers one TCR beta chain sequence. Losses at the gene ends were 0 bases for V and 4 bases for J; bases not matched to a gene: 5. CDR1 and CDR2 (germline): LGHNA, YSLEER. The CDR3 totals 16 residues. This record belongs to a study of blood T cell repertoires in COVID-19. The overall study: The United States, Italy and Spain supplied acute and convalescent COVID-19 samples.

Libraries were prepared by immunoSEQ multiplex PCR; TCRdb keeps only in-frame clonotypes and omits some of them. The sample lists about 110,000 clones, about 80% occurring once. The sequencing sample was made of peripheral blood. The sequence was obtained from a woman aged 70 to 79 with acute or convalescent COVID-19. The chain carries TRBV4-3 and TRBJ2-1; 8 positions agree with TRBD2. This CDR3 reads CASSQDRASGYNEQFF. The CDR3 DNA sequence: TGCGCCAGCAGCCAAGATCGGGCTAGCGGGTACAATGAGCAGTTCTTC.